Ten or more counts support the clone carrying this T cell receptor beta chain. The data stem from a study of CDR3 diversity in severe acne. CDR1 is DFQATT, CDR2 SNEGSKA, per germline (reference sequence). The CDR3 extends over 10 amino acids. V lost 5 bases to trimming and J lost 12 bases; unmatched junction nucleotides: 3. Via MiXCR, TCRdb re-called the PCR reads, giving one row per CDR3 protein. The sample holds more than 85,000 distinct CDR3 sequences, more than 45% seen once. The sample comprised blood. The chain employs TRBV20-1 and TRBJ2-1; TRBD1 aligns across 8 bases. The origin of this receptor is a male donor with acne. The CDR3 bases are TGCAGTGCTCATGGGACAGGGCAGTTCTTC. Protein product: CSAHGTGQFF.